This T cell receptor (beta chain) derives from a study of neurological immune-mediated disorders. The study, taken as a whole, reports: The highest TCR clonal expansion occurred in HTLV-1-associated myelopathy; multiple sclerosis fell below healthy controls.

This clonotype has ten or more counts. Its antigen is not known. The CDR3 covers 10 residues. Germline CDR1 SNHLY, CDR2 FYNNEI. V shed 7 bases and J shed 7 bases, with 7 bases lying between them. MiXCR, applied by TCRdb to the 5' RACE reads, yields one record per CDR3 protein. The data hold over 15,000 distinct CDR3 sequences, with about 10% observed a single time. The source is a woman between 50 and 59 years old in good health. The chain links TRBV2 to TRBJ1-2; possibly TRBD1 for D (5 bases). The source material was CD8+ T cells from blood. CDR3 coding DNA: TGTGCCAGCACAGGGATTGGCTACACCTTC. It codes for CASTGIGYTF.